The 3 T cell receptor beta chains below were found in one sample sequenced in a study of blood T cells in healthy people across ages. Primers used in a second PCR of roughly 6 to 11 cycles were a sample-barcoded 5' primer and a J-beta primer mix. Each CDR3 protein gets one entry after TCRdb re-called the 5' RACE reads with MiXCR. Of 1.5 million to 2 million distinct CDR3 sequences in the sample, roughly 52% were seen once. Input material: blood. The origin of the receptors is a woman aged 40 to 50 in good health.

This clonotype was seen just once. V usage is TRBV6-2 or TRBV6-3 and J usage is TRBJ2-4, with D uncertain. V was shortened by 0 bases and J by 7 bases, with 7 bases between the two germline ends. Germline V CDR1 and CDR2: MNHEY, SVGEGT. CDR3 size: 13 residues. The DNA for the CDR3 is TGTGCCAGCAGTTACTCGGATAACAACATTCAGTACTTC. It encodes CASSYSDNNIQYF.

V usage is TRBV21-1 and J usage is TRBJ2-1. TRBV21-1 is given as a pseudogene. The CDR3 sequence is 14 residues long. The CDR3, as DNA: TGTGCCAGCAGCAAAGTGTGGCTTCATAATGAGCAGTTCTTC. It encodes CASSKVWLHNEQFF.

The rearrangement joins TRBV11-2 to TRBJ2-3; TRBD2 agrees at 10 bases. J gave up 1 base and V 0 bases, and 7 bases lay outside the gene matches. Germline loops: CDR1 SGHAT, CDR2 FQNNGV. The CDR3 sequence is 18 residues long. Written as DNA, the CDR3 is TGTGCCAGCAGCTTAGAGCTAGCGGGGGCCATTCGCACAGATACGCAGTATTTT. Its translation is CASSLELAGAIRTDTQYF.